This T cell receptor (beta chain) originates from a study of blood T cell repertoires in COVID-19. The ends were cut back, 7 bases at V and 0 bases at J, with 10 bases in the middle. Germline values: CDR1 SGDLS, CDR2 YYNGEE. The length of the CDR3 is 14 residues. Here immunoSEQ multiplex PCR was the method, and the copy in TCRdb shows in-frame clones only, minus some. The sample yields 150,000 to 200,000 clones, roughly nine tenths seen once. The chain joins TRBV9 to TRBJ2-2; D perhaps matches TRBD1 (6 bases). Sequencing was carried out using peripheral blood. This TCR was sampled from a man aged 55 to 70 with acute or convalescent COVID-19. The CDR3 nucleotides read TGTGCCAGCGGGGGCAGGGCGAACACCGGGGAGCTGTTTTTT. Translated, it gives CASGGRANTGELFF.